This T cell receptor beta chain stems from a study of cytomegalovirus exposure and HLA in healthy donors. Findings and caveats of the study: Confirmation was obtained in vitro that three CMV-associated chains are specific for CMV antigens. Rarity marked most TCR sequences, yet some public TCRs occurred in many donors. There were about 160 TCR beta chains listed as cytomegalovirus-associated.

To note about this clone: The antigen is not known.

The table came from immunoSEQ multiplex PCR; TCRdb's copy has only in-frame clones and leaves some out. Of 150,000 to 250,000 clones in the sample, 81% are singletons; the top ten hold about 1.2%. The germline V gene has CDR1 SGDLS and CDR2 YYNGEE. V dropped 3 bases and J dropped 3; count of bases not matched to a gene: 7. The CDR3 sequence is 16 residues long. The donors were part of the 120-subject validation cohort, which stood apart from the approximately 700-subject first cohort. This sequence joins TRBV9 and TRBJ2-7; 12 bases match TRBD2. The sample comprised PBMCs. The receptor's source is a woman younger than 45 in good health and CMV-seronegative. CDR3 DNA: TGTGCCAGCAGCGCCGGATCTAGCGGGGGGGGCTACGAGCAGTACTTC. The encoded protein is CASSAGSSGGGYEQYF.